Below are 21 T cell receptor beta chains sequenced from a single sample in a study of T cell changes during pregnancy in multiple sclerosis. Measured with immunoSEQ multiplex PCR; TCRdb has only the in-frame clones, and not every one. The repertoire consists of tens of thousands of clones, with 90% occurring once and the leading ten covering approximately 3%. Sequences were derived from peripheral blood, sampled in the first trimester of pregnancy. Receptors were obtained from a female donor in good health, enrolled as a control in a pregnancy study.

A single count supports this clone. V usage is TRBV29-1 and J usage is TRBJ2-1; TRBD1 matches 9 bases. The CDR3 is 14 amino acids. V was clipped by 5 bases and J by 7 bases; unmatched bases: 9. Germline V gives CDR1 SQVTM, CDR2 ANQGSEA. The CDR3 nucleotides are TGCAGCGTTAAACAGGGGGCTGGGTTAAATGAGCAGTTCTTC. This translates into CSVKQGAGLNEQFF.

The genes are TRBV29-1 and TRBJ1-1; possibly TRBD1 for D (6 bases). Germline CDR1 is SQVTM and CDR2 is ANQGSEA. The CDR3 runs 11 residues. Deletions cut 3 bases from V and 9 bases from J, with 11 bases between. The CDR3 region is CSVELGGKAFF. The CDR3, as DNA: TGCAGCGTTGAGCTAGGGGGAAAAGCTTTCTTT.

The chain uses TRBV6-1 and TRBJ2-7; a possible D gene is TRBD1 (6 bases). Trimming removed 3 bases from V and 3 bases from J, with 12 bases in between. The CDR3 sequence is 14 residues long. Germline CDR1 and CDR2: MNHNS and SASEGT. The DNA for the CDR3 is TGTGCCAGCAGTGAGCGGCAGGGGTTCTACGAGCAGTACTTC. Its protein product is CASSERQGFYEQYF.

The gene calls are TRBV27 and TRBJ2-7; TRBD1 aligns across 8 bases. The CDR3 has 16 residues. J lost 6 bases, V lost 7 bases, and 17 bases had no gene match. Germline CDR1 MNHEY, CDR2 SMNVEV (reference sequence). CDR3 protein: CASNTLGDRTFREQYF. The CDR3 DNA reads TGTGCCAGCAACACTCTTGGGGACAGGACCTTTCGCGAGCAGTACTTC.

The rearrangement links TRBV19 to TRBJ1-2, with TRBD1 matching 10 bases. The CDR3 spans 14 residues. Germline CDR1 LNHDA, CDR2 SQIVND (reference sequence). Unmatched junction bases numbered 10, after V lost 7 bases and J lost 8 bases. This CDR3 is CASTRDRGGWGYTF. CDR3 sequence (DNA): TGTGCCAGTACCAGGGACAGGGGAGGGTGGGGCTACACCTTC.

V and J are TRBV7-8 and TRBJ1-2; TRBD1 matches 7 bases. V was clipped by 6 bases and J by 3 bases; unmatched bases: 4. The CDR3 is 13 amino acids. Per the germline V gene, CDR1 is SGHVS and CDR2 is FQNEAQ. The CDR3 DNA reads TGTGCCAGCAGTCTCAGGGGGGACTATGGCTACACCTTC. Translated, it gives CASSLRGDYGYTF.

This chain connects TRBV11-3 to TRBJ1-1; D uncertain. CDR1 is SGHNT and CDR2 is YENEEA in the germline V gene. Trimming stripped 5 bases from V and 5 bases from J, with 15 bases between. CDR3 size: 14 residues. The CDR3 loop is CASSRDAGSTEAFF. The CDR3 DNA reads TGTGCCAGCAGCCGAGACGCCGGGAGTACTGAAGCTTTCTTT.

This chain joins TRBV15 and TRBJ1-3; 7 positions match TRBD1. Germline CDR1 LNHNV, CDR2 YYDKDF (reference sequence). V shed 0 bases and J 1 base; nucleotides not matched to a gene: 3. The CDR3 is made up of 16 amino acids. DNA for the CDR3: TGTGCCACCAGCAGAGATCCACAGGGGTCTGGAAACACCATATATTTT. Encoded protein: CATSRDPQGSGNTIYF.

This chain uses TRBV13 with TRBJ2-7; TRBD2 aligns across 8 bases. CDR1 and CDR2 from the germline V gene are PRHDT and FYEKMQ (reference sequence). The V gene end was trimmed by 8 bases and the J gene end by 7 bases; junction bases not matched to a gene: 13. This CDR3 spans 14 amino acids. The CDR3 loop reads CASRLGGLAGEQYF. In DNA, the CDR3 is TGTGCCAGCCGCCTGGGCGGACTAGCCGGGGAGCAGTACTTC.

The V and J genes are TRBV5-1 and TRBJ2-3; D is perhaps TRBD1 (5 bases). Germline lookup yields CDR1 SGHRS and CDR2 YFSETQ. The V gene lost 0 bases and the J gene lost 0 bases, with 17 bases spanning the gap. The CDR3 contains 18 residues. CDR3: CASSLVTGAQPSTDTQYF. CDR3 sequence (DNA): TGCGCCAGCAGCTTGGTTACAGGAGCCCAACCTAGCACAGATACGCAGTATTTT.

This clone was observed once. V usage is TRBV27 and J usage is TRBJ1-5; D remains ambiguous. Germline CDR1 MNHEY, CDR2 SMNVEV (reference sequence). This CDR3 is built from 14 residues. Trimming cost V 8 bases and J 5 bases, with 16 bases left between them. CDR3 in DNA: TGTGCCAGCTCCCAACAAAGCGCCGATCAGCCCCAGCATTTT. Protein: CASSQQSADQPQHF.

The CDR3 sequence is CATSTPVQETQYF. CDR3 DNA: TGTGCCACCAGCACGCCAGTCCAAGAGACCCAGTACTTC. The rearrangement uses TRBV15 and TRBJ2-5; no clear D. V dropped 4 bases and J dropped 1 base, with 7 bases sitting between them. Germline lookup yields CDR1 LNHNV and CDR2 YYDKDF (reference sequence). The CDR3 has 13 amino acids.

The CDR3 loop is CASSFSWNTEAFF. DNA of the CDR3: TGTGCCAGCAGCTTCTCTTGGAACACTGAAGCTTTCTTT. The chain couples TRBV7-6 to TRBJ1-1; D not certain. The CDR3 is 13 amino acids. V lost 3 bases and J 1 base, leaving 6 bases between the germline ends. CDR1 and CDR2 (germline): SGHVS, FNYEAQ.

The gene calls are TRBV12-5 and TRBJ2-7; 8 nucleotides agree with TRBD1. The trim removed 3 bases at V and 2 bases at J, leaving 3 bases unmatched. This CDR3 comprises 14 residues. Per germline, CDR1 LGHNT and CDR2 FRNRAP. The CDR3 sequence: CASGFGTGPYEQYF. In DNA form, the CDR3 reads TGTGCTAGTGGTTTCGGGACAGGACCCTACGAGCAGTACTTC.

The chain couples TRBV5-6 to TRBJ1-2, with 7 nucleotides matching TRBD1. The CDR3 is 13 residues long. The junction had 2 bases not matched to a gene; V was cut back by 4 bases and J by 2 bases. The germline V gene has CDR1 SGHDT and CDR2 YYEEEE. The CDR3 protein is CASSAGQNYGYTF. The CDR3 nucleotides read TGTGCCAGCAGCGCGGGACAGAACTATGGCTACACCTTC.

The V call is TRBV29-1, the J call TRBJ2-6; D gene uncertain. V was cut by 5 bases and J by 2 bases, with 7 bases left in between. Germline V gene lookup returns CDR1 SQVTM and CDR2 ANQGSEA. There are 13 residues in the CDR3. For the CDR3, the DNA is TGCAGCGTTTTTCGGGCTGGGGCCAACGTCCTGACTTTC. As protein: CSVFRAGANVLTF.

The chain carries TRBV28 and TRBJ1-5, with D perhaps TRBD1 (6 bases). V shed 3 bases and J shed 3 bases, with 12 bases lying between them. Germline CDR1 MDHEN, CDR2 SYDVKM. The CDR3 sequence is 15 residues long. CDR3 DNA sequence: TGTGCCAGCAGTTTTGAAAGACAGGTCAATCAGCCCCAGCATTTT. Translating gives CASSFERQVNQPQHF.

The V gene is TRBV28, the J gene TRBJ2-3; 14 nucleotides line up with TRBD2. This CDR3 region has 19 residues. Germline loops: CDR1 MDHEN, CDR2 SYDVKM. V shed 4 bases and J 0 bases; nucleotides not matched to a gene: 9. Written as DNA, the CDR3 is TGTGCCAGCAGTTCGGGACTAGCGGGAGACATGTATAGCACAGATACGCAGTATTTT. Its protein product is CASSSGLAGDMYSTDTQYF.

The chain links TRBV29-1 to TRBJ1-1; no reliable D call. The CDR3 is made up of 12 amino acids. Germline V gene lookup returns CDR1 SQVTM and CDR2 ANQGSEA. V lost 5 bases to trimming and J lost 0 bases, with 7 bases between them. The CDR3 loop reads CSVIDMNTEAFF. CDR3 DNA sequence: TGCAGCGTTATTGACATGAACACTGAAGCTTTCTTT.

The genes are TRBV6-5 and TRBJ2-1; D is ambiguous. With 2 bases removed from V and 0 bases from J, the gap between germline ends came to 8 bases. The germline gives CDR1 MNHEY, CDR2 SVGAGI. The length of the CDR3 is 15 residues. DNA for the CDR3: TGTGCCAGCAGTTACGGGCAGAGCTCCTACAATGAGCAGTTCTTC. Its translation: CASSYGQSSYNEQFF.

This sequence joins TRBV27 and TRBJ2-1; 7 bases map to TRBD2. Trimming at V came to 1 base and at J to 4 bases, leaving 4 bases not matched to a gene. The CDR3 totals 15 residues. Germline V gene lookup returns CDR1 MNHEY and CDR2 SMNVEV (reference sequence). CDR3 coding DNA: TGTGCCAGCAGTTTATACCAGCGGGGTTACAATGAGCAGTTCTTC. This encodes CASSLYQRGYNEQFF.